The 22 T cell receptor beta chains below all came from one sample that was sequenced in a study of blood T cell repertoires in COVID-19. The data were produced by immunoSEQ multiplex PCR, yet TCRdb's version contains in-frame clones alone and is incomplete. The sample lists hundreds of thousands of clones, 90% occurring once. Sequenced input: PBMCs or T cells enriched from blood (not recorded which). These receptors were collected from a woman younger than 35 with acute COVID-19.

Here the CDR3 reads CASSLEGGQGSIQYF. The DNA for the CDR3 is TGTGCCAGCAGCTTAGAAGGAGGACAGGGTAGCATTCAGTACTTC. V usage is TRBV11-2 and J usage is TRBJ2-4, with TRBD1 matching 8 bases. The germline V gene encodes CDR1 SGHAT and CDR2 FQNNGV. The CDR3 covers 15 residues. V dropped 0 bases and J dropped 9; count of bases not matched to a gene: 7.

The CDR3 region has the DNA TGTGCCAGCAGTTACGCGGGGGGACAGATCAATCAGCCCCAGCATTTT. This translates into CASSYAGGQINQPQHF. The chain is built from TRBV6-5 and TRBJ1-5; 7 bases are shared with TRBD1. Trimming cost V 2 bases and J 3 bases; bases outside gene matches: 7. Per the germline V gene, CDR1 is MNHEY and CDR2 is SVGAGI. This CDR3 spans 16 amino acids.

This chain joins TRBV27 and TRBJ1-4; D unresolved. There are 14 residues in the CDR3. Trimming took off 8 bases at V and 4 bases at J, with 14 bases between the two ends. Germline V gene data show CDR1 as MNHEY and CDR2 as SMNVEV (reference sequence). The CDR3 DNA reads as TGTGCCAGCCCCCCCTTCGGGGATAATGAAAAACTGTTTTTT. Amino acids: CASPPFGDNEKLFF.

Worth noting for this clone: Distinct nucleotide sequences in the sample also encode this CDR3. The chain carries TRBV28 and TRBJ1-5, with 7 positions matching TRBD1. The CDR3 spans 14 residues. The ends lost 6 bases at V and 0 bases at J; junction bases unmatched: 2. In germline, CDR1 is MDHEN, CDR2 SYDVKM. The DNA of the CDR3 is TGTGCCAGCAGCCCAGGGGGTAGCAATCAGCCCCAGCATTTT. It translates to CASSPGGSNQPQHF.

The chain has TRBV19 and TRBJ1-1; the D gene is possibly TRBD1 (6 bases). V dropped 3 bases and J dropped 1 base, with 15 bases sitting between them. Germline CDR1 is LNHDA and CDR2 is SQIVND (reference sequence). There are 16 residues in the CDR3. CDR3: CASSISWVRGNTEAFF. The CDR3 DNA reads TGTGCCAGTAGTATTAGTTGGGTCAGGGGGAACACTGAAGCTTTCTTT.

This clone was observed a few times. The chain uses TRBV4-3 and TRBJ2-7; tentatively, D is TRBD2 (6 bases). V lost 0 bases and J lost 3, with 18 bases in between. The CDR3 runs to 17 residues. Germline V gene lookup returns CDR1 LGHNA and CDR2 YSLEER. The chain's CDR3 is CASSQDLGGGGYYEQYF. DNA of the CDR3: TGCGCCAGCAGCCAAGATTTGGGTGGTGGGGGGTACTACGAGCAGTACTTC.

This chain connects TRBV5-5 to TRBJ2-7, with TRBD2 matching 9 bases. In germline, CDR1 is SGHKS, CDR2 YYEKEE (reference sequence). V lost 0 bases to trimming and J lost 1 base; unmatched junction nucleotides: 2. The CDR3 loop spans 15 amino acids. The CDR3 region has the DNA TGTGCCAGCAGCTTGGCAGCGGGGGGTTCCTACGAGCAGTACTTC. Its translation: CASSLAAGGSYEQYF. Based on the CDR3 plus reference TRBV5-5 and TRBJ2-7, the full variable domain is DAGVTQSPTHLIKTRGQQVTLRCSPISGHKSVSWYQQVLGQGPQFIFQYYEKEERGRGNFPDRFSARQFPNYSSELNVNALLLGDSALYLCASSLAAGGSYEQYFGPGTRLTVT.

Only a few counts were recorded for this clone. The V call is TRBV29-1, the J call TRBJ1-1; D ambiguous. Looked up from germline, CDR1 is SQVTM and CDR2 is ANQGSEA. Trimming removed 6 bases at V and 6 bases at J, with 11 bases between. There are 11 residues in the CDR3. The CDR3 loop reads CSVQRESEAFF. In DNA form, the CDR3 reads TGCAGCGTGCAACGGGAATCTGAAGCTTTCTTT. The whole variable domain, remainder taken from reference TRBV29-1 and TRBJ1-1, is SAVISQKPSRDICQRGTSLTIQCQVDSQVTMMFWYRQQPGQSLTLIATANQGSEATYESGFVIDKFPISRPNLTFSTLTVSNMSPEDSSIYLCSVQRESEAFFGQGTRLTVV.

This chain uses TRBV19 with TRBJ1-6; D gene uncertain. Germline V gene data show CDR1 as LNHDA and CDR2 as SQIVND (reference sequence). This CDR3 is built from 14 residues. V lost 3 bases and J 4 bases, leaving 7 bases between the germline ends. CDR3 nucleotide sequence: TGTGCCAGTAGTATCTCCGGGTATAATTCACCCCTCCACTTT. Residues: CASSISGYNSPLHF.

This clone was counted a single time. The CDR3 spells CASSPTRGQLPYGYTF. The DNA of the CDR3 is TGTGCCAGCAGCCCTACGCGTGGACAGCTACCCTATGGCTACACCTTC. This chain joins TRBV7-9 and TRBJ1-2, with D perhaps TRBD1 (6 bases). The CDR3 covers 16 residues. Germline V gene lookup returns CDR1 SEHNR and CDR2 FQNEAQ (reference sequence). V gave up 5 bases and J gave up 4 bases, with 20 bases separating them.

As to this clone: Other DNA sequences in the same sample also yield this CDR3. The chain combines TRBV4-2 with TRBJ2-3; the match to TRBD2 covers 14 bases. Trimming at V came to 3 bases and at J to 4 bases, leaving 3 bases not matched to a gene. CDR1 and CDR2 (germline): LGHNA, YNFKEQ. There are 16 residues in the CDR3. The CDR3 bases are TGTGCCAGCAGCCAGGGGACTAGCGGGAGTTCAGATACGCAGTATTTT. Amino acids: CASSQGTSGSSDTQYF.

CDR3 bases: TGTGCCAGCAGTTTTATGCCGACTTACGAGCAGTACTTC. Translated, it gives CASSFMPTYEQYF. V gene TRBV28 combines with J gene TRBJ2-7, with D hard to call. Germline CDR1 reads MDHEN; CDR2 reads SYDVKM. The CDR3 is made up of 13 amino acids. V dropped 3 bases and J dropped 4 bases, with 10 bases sitting between them.

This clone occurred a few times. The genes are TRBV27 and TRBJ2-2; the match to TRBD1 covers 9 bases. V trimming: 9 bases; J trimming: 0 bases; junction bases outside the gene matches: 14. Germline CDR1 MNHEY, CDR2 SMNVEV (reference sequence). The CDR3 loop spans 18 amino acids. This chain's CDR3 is CASSPGTGKPANTGELFF. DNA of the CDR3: TGTGCCAGTAGTCCCGGGACAGGGAAGCCGGCGAACACCGGGGAGCTGTTTTTT.

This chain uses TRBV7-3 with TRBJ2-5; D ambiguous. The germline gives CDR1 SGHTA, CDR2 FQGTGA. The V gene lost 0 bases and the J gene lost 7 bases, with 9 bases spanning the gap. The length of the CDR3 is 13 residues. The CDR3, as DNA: TGTGCCAGCAGCTTAACCCCCTCCTGGACCCAGTACTTC. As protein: CASSLTPSWTQYF.

The CDR3 coding sequence is TGTGCCAGCAGCAAGCTAGCGGGAGGCCCCTACGAGCAGTACTTC. It yields the protein CASSKLAGGPYEQYF. The V gene is TRBV11-2, the J gene TRBJ2-7; 11 bases map to TRBD2. J was trimmed by 2 bases and V by 5 bases; bases with no gene match: 5. Germline V CDR1 and CDR2: SGHAT, FQNNGV. CDR3 length: 15 residues.

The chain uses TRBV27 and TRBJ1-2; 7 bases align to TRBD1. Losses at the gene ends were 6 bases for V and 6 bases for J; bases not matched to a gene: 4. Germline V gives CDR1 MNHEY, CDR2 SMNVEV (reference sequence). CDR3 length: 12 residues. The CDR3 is CASRRGLDGYTF. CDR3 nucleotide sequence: TGTGCCAGCAGGAGGGGGCTGGATGGCTACACCTTC.

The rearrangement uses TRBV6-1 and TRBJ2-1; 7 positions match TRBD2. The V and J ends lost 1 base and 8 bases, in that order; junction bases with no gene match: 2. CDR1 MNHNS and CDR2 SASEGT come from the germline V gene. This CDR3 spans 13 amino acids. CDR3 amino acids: CASSEGGSDEQFF. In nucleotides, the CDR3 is TGTGCCAGCAGTGAAGGCGGGAGCGATGAGCAGTTCTTC.

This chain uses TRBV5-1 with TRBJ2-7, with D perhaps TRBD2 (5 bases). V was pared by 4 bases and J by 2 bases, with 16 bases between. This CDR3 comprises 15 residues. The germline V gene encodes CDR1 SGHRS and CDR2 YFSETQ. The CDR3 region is CASSRRGENAYEQYF. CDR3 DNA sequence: TGCGCCAGCAGCCGACGGGGAGAAAACGCCTACGAGCAGTACTTC.

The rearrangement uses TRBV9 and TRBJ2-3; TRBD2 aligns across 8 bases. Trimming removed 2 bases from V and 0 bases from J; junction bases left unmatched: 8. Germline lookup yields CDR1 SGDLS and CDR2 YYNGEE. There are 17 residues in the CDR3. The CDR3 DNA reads TGTGCCAGCAGCGTTGGTAGCGGGATATCTAGCACAGATACGCAGTATTTT. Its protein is CASSVGSGISSTDTQYF.

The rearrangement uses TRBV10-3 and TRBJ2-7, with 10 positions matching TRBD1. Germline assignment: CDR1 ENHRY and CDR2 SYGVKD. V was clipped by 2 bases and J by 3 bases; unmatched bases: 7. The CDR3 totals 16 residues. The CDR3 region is CAISEPGQGNSYEQYF. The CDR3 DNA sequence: TGTGCCATCAGTGAGCCGGGACAGGGGAACAGCTACGAGCAGTACTTC.

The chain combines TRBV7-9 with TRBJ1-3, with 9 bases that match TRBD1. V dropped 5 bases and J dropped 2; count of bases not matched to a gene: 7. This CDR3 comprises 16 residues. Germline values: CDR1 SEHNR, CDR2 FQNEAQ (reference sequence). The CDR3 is CASSNRDREPGNTIYF. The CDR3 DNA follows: TGTGCCAGCAGCAACCGGGACAGGGAACCTGGAAACACCATATATTTT.

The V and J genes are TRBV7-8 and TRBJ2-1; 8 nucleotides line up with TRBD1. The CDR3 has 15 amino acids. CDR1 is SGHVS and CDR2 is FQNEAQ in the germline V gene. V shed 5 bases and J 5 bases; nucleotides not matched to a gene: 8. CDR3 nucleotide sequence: TGTGCCAGCAGCCCCAGGGGGACAGGCGACAATGAGCAGTTCTTC. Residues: CASSPRGTGDNEQFF.